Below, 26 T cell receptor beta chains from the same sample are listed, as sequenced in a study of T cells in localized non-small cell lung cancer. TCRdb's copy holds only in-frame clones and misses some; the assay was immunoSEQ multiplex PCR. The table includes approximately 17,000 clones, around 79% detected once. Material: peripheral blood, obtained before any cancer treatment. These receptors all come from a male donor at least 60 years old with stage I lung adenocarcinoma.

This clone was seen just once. CDR3 residues: CASSPQNRGAYEQYF. The CDR3, as DNA: TGTGCCAGCAGTCCCCAGAATAGGGGGGCCTACGAGCAGTACTTC. The chain joins TRBV25-1 to TRBJ2-7; the D call may be TRBD1 or TRBD2 (6 bases each). Germline CDR1 and CDR2: MGHDK and SYGVNS. The CDR3 runs to 15 residues. Deletions cut 5 bases from V and 2 bases from J, with 16 bases between.

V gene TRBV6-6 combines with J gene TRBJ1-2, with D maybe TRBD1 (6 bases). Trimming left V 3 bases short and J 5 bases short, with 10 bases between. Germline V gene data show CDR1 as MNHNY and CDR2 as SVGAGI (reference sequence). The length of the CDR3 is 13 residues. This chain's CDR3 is CASSYSQGYGYTF. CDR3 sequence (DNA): TGTGCCAGCAGTTATTCACAGGGATATGGCTACACCTTC.

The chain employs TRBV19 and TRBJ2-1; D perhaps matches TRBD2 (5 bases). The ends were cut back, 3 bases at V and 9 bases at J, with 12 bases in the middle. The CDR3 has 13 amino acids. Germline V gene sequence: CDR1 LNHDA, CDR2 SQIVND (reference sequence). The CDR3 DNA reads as TGTGCCAGTAGTATGAGGTCCGCGGGTGAGCAGTTCTTC. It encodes CASSMRSAGEQFF.

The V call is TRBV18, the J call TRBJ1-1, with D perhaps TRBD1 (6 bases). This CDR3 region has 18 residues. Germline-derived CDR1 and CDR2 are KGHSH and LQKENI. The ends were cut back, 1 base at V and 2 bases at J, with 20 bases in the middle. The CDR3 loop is CASSPRGAGAGFNTEAFF. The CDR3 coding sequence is TGTGCCAGCTCACCACGGGGAGCAGGGGCGGGCTTCAACACTGAAGCTTTCTTT.

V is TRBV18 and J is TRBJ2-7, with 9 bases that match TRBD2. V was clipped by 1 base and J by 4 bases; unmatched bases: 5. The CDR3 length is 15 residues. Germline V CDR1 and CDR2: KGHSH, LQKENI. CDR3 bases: TGTGCCAGCTCACCACAGCGGGGGGCGCTTTACGAGCAGTACTTC. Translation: CASSPQRGALYEQYF.

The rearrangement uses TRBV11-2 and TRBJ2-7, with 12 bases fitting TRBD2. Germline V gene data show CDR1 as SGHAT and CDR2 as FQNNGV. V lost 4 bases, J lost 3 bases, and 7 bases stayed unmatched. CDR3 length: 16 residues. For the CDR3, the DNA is TGTGCCAGCAGCTCCGGACTAGCGGGGTCGGGCTACGAGCAGTACTTC. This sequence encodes CASSSGLAGSGYEQYF.

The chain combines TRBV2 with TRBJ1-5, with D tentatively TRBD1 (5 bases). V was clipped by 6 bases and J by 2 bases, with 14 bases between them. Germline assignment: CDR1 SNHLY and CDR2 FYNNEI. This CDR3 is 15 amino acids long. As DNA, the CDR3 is TGTGCCAGCAGGATAACAGGAGTGGGCAATCAGCCCCAGCATTTT. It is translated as CASRITGVGNQPQHF.

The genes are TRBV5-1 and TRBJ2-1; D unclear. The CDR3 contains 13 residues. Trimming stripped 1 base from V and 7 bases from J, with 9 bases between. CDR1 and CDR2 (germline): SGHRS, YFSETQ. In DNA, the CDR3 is TGCGCCAGCAGCTTGTCGGCGTTAAATGAGCAGTTCTTC. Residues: CASSLSALNEQFF.

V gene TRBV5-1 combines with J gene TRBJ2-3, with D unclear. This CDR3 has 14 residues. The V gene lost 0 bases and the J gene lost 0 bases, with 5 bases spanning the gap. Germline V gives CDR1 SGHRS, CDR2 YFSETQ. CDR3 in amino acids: CASSLDQSTDTQYF. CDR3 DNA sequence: TGCGCCAGCAGCTTGGATCAGAGCACAGATACGCAGTATTTT.

For the CDR3, the DNA is TGTGCCAGCAGCCAAGATCAGACGGGACTCCCCCGCGAGCAGTACTTC. Its protein product is CASSQDQTGLPREQYF. This rearrangement joins TRBV4-2 to TRBJ2-7, with a weak D call TRBD2 (6 bases). The CDR3 covers 16 residues. Germline CDR1 and CDR2: LGHNA and YNFKEQ. The V end was cut by 0 bases, the J end by 6 bases, with 18 bases between.

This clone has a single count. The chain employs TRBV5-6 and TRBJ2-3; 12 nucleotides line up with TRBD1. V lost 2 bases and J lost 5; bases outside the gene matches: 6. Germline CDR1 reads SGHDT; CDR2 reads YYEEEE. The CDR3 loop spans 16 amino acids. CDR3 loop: CASSFPGQGAGDTQYF. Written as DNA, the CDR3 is TGTGCCAGCAGCTTCCCGGGACAGGGGGCGGGAGATACGCAGTATTTT.

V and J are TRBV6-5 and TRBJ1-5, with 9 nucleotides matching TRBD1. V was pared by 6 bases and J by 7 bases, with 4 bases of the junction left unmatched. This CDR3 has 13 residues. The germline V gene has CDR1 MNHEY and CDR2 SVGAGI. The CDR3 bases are TGTGCCAGCAGCCCGGACAGGGGACAGCCCCAGCATTTT. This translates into CASSPDRGQPQHF.

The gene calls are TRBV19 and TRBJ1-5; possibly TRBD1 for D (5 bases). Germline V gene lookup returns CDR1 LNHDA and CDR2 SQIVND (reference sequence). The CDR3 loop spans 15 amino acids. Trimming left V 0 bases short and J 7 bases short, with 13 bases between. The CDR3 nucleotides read TGTGCCAGTAGTATAGATTCAGGGCCCCGACAGCCCCAGCATTTT. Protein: CASSIDSGPRQPQHF.

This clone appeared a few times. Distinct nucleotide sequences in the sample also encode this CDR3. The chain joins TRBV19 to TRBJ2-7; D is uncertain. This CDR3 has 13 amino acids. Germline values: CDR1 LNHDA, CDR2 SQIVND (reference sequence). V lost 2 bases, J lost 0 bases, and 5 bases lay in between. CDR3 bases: TGTGCCAGTAGTATAACTGGCTCCTACGAGCAGTACTTC. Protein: CASSITGSYEQYF.

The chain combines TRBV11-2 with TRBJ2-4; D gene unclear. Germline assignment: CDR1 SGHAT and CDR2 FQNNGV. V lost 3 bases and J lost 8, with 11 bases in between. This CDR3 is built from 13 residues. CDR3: CASSFSDPDIQYF. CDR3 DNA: TGTGCCAGCAGCTTCTCCGACCCGGACATTCAGTACTTC.

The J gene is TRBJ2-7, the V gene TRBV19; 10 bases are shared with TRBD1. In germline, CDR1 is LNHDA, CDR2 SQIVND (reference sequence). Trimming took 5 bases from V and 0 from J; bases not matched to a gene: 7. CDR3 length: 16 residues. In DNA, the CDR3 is TGTGCCAGTAGTCGGGACAGGGGAGGAAACTCCTACGAGCAGTACTTC. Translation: CASSRDRGGNSYEQYF.

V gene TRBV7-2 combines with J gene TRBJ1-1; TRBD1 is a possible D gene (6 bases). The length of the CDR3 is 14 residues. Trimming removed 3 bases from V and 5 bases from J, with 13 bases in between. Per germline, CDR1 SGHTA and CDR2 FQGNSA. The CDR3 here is CASSFTDQGTEAFF. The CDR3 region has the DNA TGTGCCAGCAGCTTTACCGATCAGGGGACTGAAGCTTTCTTT.

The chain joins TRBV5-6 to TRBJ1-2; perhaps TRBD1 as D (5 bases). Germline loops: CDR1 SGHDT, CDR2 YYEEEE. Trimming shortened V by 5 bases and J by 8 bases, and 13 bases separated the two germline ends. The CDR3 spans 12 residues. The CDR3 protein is CASSPGTYGYTF. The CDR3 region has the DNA TGTGCCAGCAGTCCCGGGACTTACGGCTACACCTTC.

CDR3 amino acids: CASSGGTPGLHNEQFF. The DNA of the CDR3 is TGCGCCAGCAGCGGGGGGACCCCGGGGCTTCACAATGAGCAGTTCTTC. The chain employs TRBV5-1 and TRBJ2-1, with D perhaps TRBD2 (6 bases). The CDR3 runs to 16 residues. Looked up from germline, CDR1 is SGHRS and CDR2 is YFSETQ. Trimming shortened V by 4 bases and J by 5 bases, and 19 bases separated the two germline ends. Full variable domain (outside the CDR3, taken from reference TRBV5-1 and TRBJ2-1): KAGVTQTPRYLIKTRGQQVTLSCSPISGHRSVSWYQQTPGQGLQFLFEYFSETQRNKGNFPGRFSGRQFSNSRSEMNVSTLELGDSALYLCASSGGTPGLHNEQFFGPGTRLTVL.

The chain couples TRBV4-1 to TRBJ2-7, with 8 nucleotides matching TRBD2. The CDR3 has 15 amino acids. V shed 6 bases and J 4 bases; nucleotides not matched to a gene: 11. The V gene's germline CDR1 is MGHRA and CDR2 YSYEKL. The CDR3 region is CASSDGRGLLYEQYF. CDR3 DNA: TGCGCCAGCAGTGACGGGAGGGGCCTACTGTACGAGCAGTACTTC.

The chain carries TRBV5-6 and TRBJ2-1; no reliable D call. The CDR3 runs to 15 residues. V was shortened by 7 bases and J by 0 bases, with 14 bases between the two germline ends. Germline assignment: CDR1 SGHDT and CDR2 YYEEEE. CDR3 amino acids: CASLALESSYNEQFF. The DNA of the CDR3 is TGTGCCAGCCTCGCTCTGGAGAGCTCCTACAATGAGCAGTTCTTC.

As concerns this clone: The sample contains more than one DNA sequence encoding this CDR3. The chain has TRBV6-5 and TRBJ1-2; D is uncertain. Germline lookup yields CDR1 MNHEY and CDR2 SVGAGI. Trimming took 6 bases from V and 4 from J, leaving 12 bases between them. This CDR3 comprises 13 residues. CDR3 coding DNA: TGTGCCAGCAGCCCCGGGCCTTCCTATGGCTACACCTTC. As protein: CASSPGPSYGYTF.

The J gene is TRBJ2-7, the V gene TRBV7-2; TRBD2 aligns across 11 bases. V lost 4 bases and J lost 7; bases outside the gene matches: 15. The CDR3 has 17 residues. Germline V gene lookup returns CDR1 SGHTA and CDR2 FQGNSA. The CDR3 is CASSSRLAGGPAAEQYF. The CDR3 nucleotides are TGTGCCAGCAGCTCCCGGTTAGCGGGAGGGCCAGCTGCAGAGCAGTACTTC.

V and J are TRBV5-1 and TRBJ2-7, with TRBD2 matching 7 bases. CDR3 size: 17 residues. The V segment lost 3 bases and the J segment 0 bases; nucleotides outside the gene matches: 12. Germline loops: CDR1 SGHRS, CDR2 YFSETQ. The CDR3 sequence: CASSYSPSGQDSYEQYF. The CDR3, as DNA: TGCGCCAGCAGCTATTCCCCTAGCGGCCAAGACTCCTACGAGCAGTACTTC.

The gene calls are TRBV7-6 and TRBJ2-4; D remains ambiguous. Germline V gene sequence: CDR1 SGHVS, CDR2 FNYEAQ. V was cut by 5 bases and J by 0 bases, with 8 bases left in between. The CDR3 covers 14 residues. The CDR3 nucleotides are TGTGCCAGCAGCGACGACCTAGCCAAAAACATTCAGTACTTC. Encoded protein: CASSDDLAKNIQYF.

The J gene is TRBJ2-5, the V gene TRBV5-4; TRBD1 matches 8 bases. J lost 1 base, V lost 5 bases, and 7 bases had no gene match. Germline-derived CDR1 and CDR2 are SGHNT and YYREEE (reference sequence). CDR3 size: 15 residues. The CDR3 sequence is CASRPDRASQETQYF. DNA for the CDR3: TGTGCCAGCAGGCCGGACAGGGCTTCCCAAGAGACCCAGTACTTC. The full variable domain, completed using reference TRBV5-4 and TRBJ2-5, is ETGVTQSPTHLIKTRGQQVTLRCSSQSGHNTVSWYQQALGQGPQFIFQYYREEENGRGNFPPRFSGLQFPNYSSELNVNALELDDSALYLCASRPDRASQETQYFGPGTRLLVL.